This T cell receptor beta chain was documented in a study of T cell changes during pregnancy in multiple sclerosis. Data came from immunoSEQ multiplex PCR; TCRdb stores just in-frame clones and leaves some out. The sample holds some 64,000 clones; 92% are singletons and the top ten take approximately 1.5%. The V end was cut by 4 bases, the J end by 2 bases, with 12 bases between. The CDR3 is 15 amino acids. Germline loops: CDR1 SGHRS, CDR2 YFSETQ. J is TRBJ1-4 and V is TRBV5-1; D is unclear. The input for sequencing was peripheral blood, taken after pregnancy. This sequence was found in a female donor with multiple sclerosis, enrolled in a pregnancy study. CDR3: CASSVGSGTNEKLFF. CDR3 in DNA: TGCGCCAGCAGCGTGGGCTCGGGTACTAATGAAAAACTGTTTTTT.